This T cell receptor beta chain originates from a study of T cells of healthy individuals. This clonotype showed up many times. TCRdb ran MiXCR on the 5' RACE reads and lists one entry per CDR3 protein. The sample lists more than 60,000 distinct CDR3 sequences, roughly 15% seen once, with about 4.7% in the top ten. Trimming cost V 3 bases and J 5 bases, with 2 bases left between them. This CDR3 comprises 10 residues. In germline, CDR1 is MDHEN, CDR2 SYDVKM. This TCR came from a human donor in good health. J is TRBJ2-7 and V is TRBV28; D ambiguous. The CDR3: CASSFNEQYF. CDR3 in DNA: TGTGCCAGCAGTTTCAACGAGCAGTACTTC.